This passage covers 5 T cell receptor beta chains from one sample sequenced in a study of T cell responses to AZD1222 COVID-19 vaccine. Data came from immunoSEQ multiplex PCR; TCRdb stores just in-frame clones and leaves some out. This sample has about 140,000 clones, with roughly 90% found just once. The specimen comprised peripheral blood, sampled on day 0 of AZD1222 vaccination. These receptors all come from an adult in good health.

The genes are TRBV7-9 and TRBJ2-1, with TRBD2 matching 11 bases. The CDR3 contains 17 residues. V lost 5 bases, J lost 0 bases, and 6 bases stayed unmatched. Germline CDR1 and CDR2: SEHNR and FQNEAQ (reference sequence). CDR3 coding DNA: TGTGCCAGCAGCATTATAGCGGGAGGGCCCTCCTACAATGAGCAGTTCTTC. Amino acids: CASSIIAGGPSYNEQFF.

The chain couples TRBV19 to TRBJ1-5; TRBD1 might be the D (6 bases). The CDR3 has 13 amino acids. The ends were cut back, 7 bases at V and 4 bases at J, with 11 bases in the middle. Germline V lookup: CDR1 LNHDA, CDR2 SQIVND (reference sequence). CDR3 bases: TGTGCCAGTAACGGGGGGGCAAATCAGCCCCAGCATTTT. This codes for CASNGGANQPQHF.

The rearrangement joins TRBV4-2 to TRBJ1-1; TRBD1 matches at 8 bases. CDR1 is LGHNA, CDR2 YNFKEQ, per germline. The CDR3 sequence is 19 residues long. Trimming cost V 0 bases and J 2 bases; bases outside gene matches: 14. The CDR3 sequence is CASSQEGAGGVGKNTEAFF. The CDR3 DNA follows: TGTGCCAGCAGCCAAGAGGGGGCAGGGGGCGTTGGGAAAAACACTGAAGCTTTCTTT.

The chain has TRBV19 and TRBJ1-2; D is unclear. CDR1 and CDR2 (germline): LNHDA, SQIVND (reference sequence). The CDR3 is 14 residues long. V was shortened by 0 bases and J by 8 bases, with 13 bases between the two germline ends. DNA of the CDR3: TGTGCCAGTAGTATAGATATCAACCCCGCGGGCTACACCTTC. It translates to CASSIDINPAGYTF.

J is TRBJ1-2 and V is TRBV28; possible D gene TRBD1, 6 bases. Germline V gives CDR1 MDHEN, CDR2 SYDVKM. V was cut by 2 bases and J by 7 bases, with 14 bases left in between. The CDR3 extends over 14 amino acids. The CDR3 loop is CASSLRGARGGYTF. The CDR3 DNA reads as TGTGCCAGCAGTTTACGGGGGGCGCGTGGTGGCTACACCTTC.